These 14 T cell receptor beta chains came from one sample sequenced in a study of T cells in Graves' hyperthyroidism and ophthalmopathy. Authors of the study amplified TCR beta CDR3 regions from RNA transcripts. Researchers ran a first-round RT-PCR on the TCR CDR3 using the HTBI primer set. TCRdb passed the multiplex PCR reads through MiXCR, listing each CDR3 protein once. The data contain under 800,000 distinct CDR3 sequences, approximately 15% of them singletons. The sequencing input was blood. These TCRs come from a young woman with Graves' hyperthyroidism.

Ten or more counts support this clonotype. The rearrangement links TRBV7-2 to TRBJ2-1, with D unclear. The germline V gene has CDR1 SGHTA and CDR2 FQGNSA. The V gene lost 5 bases and the J gene lost 8 bases, with 7 bases spanning the gap. This CDR3 contains 11 residues. The CDR3 reads CASSRWDEQFF. CDR3 DNA: TGTGCCAGCAGCCGCTGGGATGAGCAGTTCTTC.

This clonotype was counted a few times. J is TRBJ1-5 and V is TRBV6-5; a weak D match, TRBD1 (6 bases). The CDR3 has 19 residues. Deletions cut 2 bases from V and 3 bases from J, with 23 bases between. CDR1 and CDR2 from the germline V gene are MNHEY and SVGAGI. CDR3 sequence reads: CASSYPPFLVTGLNQPQHF. Written as DNA, the CDR3 is TGTGCCAGCAGTTACCCTCCTTTTCTTGTGACAGGACTCAATCAGCCCCAGCATTTT.

There are a few counts of this clonotype. At one of its ends the junction is not consistent with the germline gene, which may arise from a read error. This chain uses TRBV12-3 or TRBV12-4 with TRBJ2-2; D is possibly TRBD1 (6 bases). This CDR3 has 15 amino acids. CDR3 protein: CAGSPQGRNTGELFF. For the CDR3, the DNA is TGTGCCGGCAGTCCACAGGGTAGGAACACCGGGGAGCTGTTTTTT.

This clonotype has ten or more counts. V gene TRBV20-1 combines with J gene TRBJ2-7, with D possibly matching TRBD1 (6 bases). V shed 0 bases and J shed 3 bases, with 9 bases lying between them. The germline V gene encodes CDR1 DFQATT and CDR2 SNEGSKA (reference sequence). This CDR3 has 13 amino acids. CDR3 protein: CSARETGYYEQYF. The DNA for the CDR3 is TGCAGTGCTAGAGAGACAGGATACTACGAGCAGTACTTC.

This clonotype has ten or more counts. The chain uses TRBV13 and TRBJ2-1; D not resolved. In germline, CDR1 is PRHDT, CDR2 FYEKMQ (reference sequence). The CDR3 is 12 residues long. V shed 4 bases and J shed 8 bases, with 9 bases lying between them. The CDR3 DNA follows: TGTGCCAGCAGCTCCGTTGGCCATGAGCAGTTCTTC. Amino acid sequence: CASSSVGHEQFF.

The chain uses TRBV9 and TRBJ2-7, with D hard to call. Germline V gene lookup returns CDR1 SGDLS and CDR2 YYNGEE. This CDR3 is built from 15 residues. V was shortened by 0 bases and J by 3 bases, with 13 bases between the two germline ends. The chain's CDR3 is CASSVEFGRIYEQYF. CDR3 coding DNA: TGTGCCAGCAGCGTAGAGTTCGGGCGGATCTACGAGCAGTACTTC. The full variable domain, completed using reference TRBV9 and TRBJ2-7, is DSGVTQTPKHLITATGQRVTLRCSPRSGDLSVYWYQQSLDQGLQFLIQYYNGEERAKGNILERFSAQQFPDLHSELNLSSLELGDSALYFCASSVEFGRIYEQYFGPGTRLTVT.

Concerning this clonotype itself: One base away lies a much larger clone, so this may be a sequencing read error. The chain links TRBV11-3 to TRBJ1-3; D remains unclear. Germline V CDR1 and CDR2: SGHNT, YENEEA. The CDR3 sequence is 13 residues long. V dropped 5 bases and J dropped 4 bases, with 9 bases sitting between them. The chain's CDR3 is CASSRGEGNTIYF. CDR3 coding DNA: TGTGCCAGCAGCCGGGGAGAAGGAAACACCATATATTTT.

This clonotype has a count of ten or more. The chain employs TRBV11-2 and TRBJ2-7; D is possibly TRBD2 (5 bases). The CDR3 loop spans 14 amino acids. Per the germline V gene, CDR1 is SGHAT and CDR2 is FQNNGV. Trimming left V 0 bases short and J 6 bases short, with 12 bases between. The CDR3 DNA is TGTGCCAGCAGCTTAGAGGTCACAAGCGGCGAGCAGTACTTC. Translated, it gives CASSLEVTSGEQYF.

This clonotype was counted only a few times. This chain uses TRBV5-4 with TRBJ2-3; 11 positions match TRBD2. The CDR3 has 16 residues. The V segment lost 2 bases and the J segment 6 bases; nucleotides outside the gene matches: 8. CDR1 and CDR2 (germline): SGHNT, YYREEE (reference sequence). The CDR3 DNA follows: TGTGCCAGCAGCTTTTTCGCTAGCGGGAGGTCTGATACGCAGTATTTT. Its translation is CASSFFASGRSDTQYF.

The rearrangement uses TRBV28 and TRBJ1-5; 9 positions agree with TRBD1. CDR3 length: 13 residues. The ends lost 10 bases at V and 6 bases at J; junction bases unmatched: 7. Germline V lookup: CDR1 MDHEN, CDR2 SYDVKM. Here the CDR3 DNA reads TGTGCCACCCGACAGGGGGTAAGTCAGCCCCAGCATTTT. Its translation is CATRQGVSQPQHF.

This rearrangement joins TRBV20-1 to TRBJ2-1, with no clear D. CDR3 length: 18 residues. V was pared by 1 base and J by 6 bases, with 25 bases between. Germline V gene data show CDR1 as DFQATT and CDR2 as SNEGSKA (reference sequence). CDR3 coding DNA: TGCAGTGCTAGAGTACTCAGTATAACGGTCAGGCTAGGCAATGAGCAGTTCTTC. It codes for CSARVLSITVRLGNEQFF.

The sample holds many counts of this clonotype. V usage is TRBV28 and J usage is TRBJ1-2; no firm D call. Per germline, CDR1 MDHEN and CDR2 SYDVKM. The V end lost 7 bases, the J end lost 5 bases, and 11 bases lay between the germline ends. The CDR3 has 12 residues. The CDR3 region is CASNGEPYGYTF. The CDR3 DNA sequence: TGTGCCAGCAATGGGGAGCCTTATGGCTACACCTTC.

This clonotype was seen at least ten times. As DNA, the CDR3 is TGTGCCAGCTGCCTAGAGGGACTAGCAAACGAGCAGTACTTC. Translation: CASCLEGLANEQYF. The chain couples TRBV28 to TRBJ2-7; the match to TRBD2 covers 9 bases. The CDR3 spans 14 residues. Germline CDR1 MDHEN, CDR2 SYDVKM. The ends lost 8 bases at V and 5 bases at J; junction bases unmatched: 10.

V usage is TRBV2 and J usage is TRBJ2-1, with unresolved D. CDR3 length: 14 amino acids. Germline loops: CDR1 SNHLY, CDR2 FYNNEI. V shed 7 bases and J shed 4 bases, with 14 bases lying between them. The CDR3 DNA is TGTGCCAGCACCGAACAGCCGGAATACAATGAGCAGTTCTTC. As protein: CASTEQPEYNEQFF.